This T cell receptor beta chain was profiled in a study of blood T cell repertoires in COVID-19. Looking at the study overall: The study drew acute and convalescent COVID-19 samples from the United States, Italy and Spain. PBMCs, B-cell-depleted T cells, or T cells provided the cDNA or gDNA that made up the material.

In the authors' workflow: Amplification from reference gene primers served as the basis for estimated nucleated cell counts. Assay used: immunoSEQ multiplex PCR; TCRdb lists only in-frame clones, some missing. From that table come the V and J calls and clone size; the DNA was used to work out D and trimming. The profile shows 47,000 or so clones, roughly 80% of them singletons. Germline-derived CDR1 and CDR2 are MDHEN and SYDVKM. V gave up 6 bases and J gave up 7 bases; unmatched junction bases: 7. The CDR3 covers 15 residues. The TCR sequence derives from a woman in her sixties with acute or convalescent COVID-19. This chain uses TRBV28 with TRBJ2-3, with 13 bases lining up with TRBD2. The sample comprised peripheral blood. For the CDR3, the DNA is TGTGCCAGCAGAACACTAGCGGGGGGGGCCCATACGCAGTATTTT. Translating gives CASRTLAGGAHTQYF.